This T cell receptor beta chain came from a study of blood T cell repertoires in COVID-19. The wider study: Spain, Italy and the United States supplied samples that represented acute and convalescent COVID-19.

Under the authors' procedure: Amplification of reference gene primers provided the estimated nucleated cell counts. Libraries were prepared by immunoSEQ multiplex PCR; TCRdb keeps only in-frame clonotypes and omits some of them. V, J and clone size derive from that table, while D and trimming were established from the DNA sequence. The profile shows tens of thousands of clones, approximately 84% of them singletons. CDR1 MDHEN and CDR2 SYDVKM come from the germline V gene. After removal of 1 base from V and 7 bases from J, the junction contained 6 bases not matched to a gene. This CDR3 region has 16 residues.

The gene calls are TRBV28 and TRBJ1-6; 8 bases align to TRBD1. This receptor was identified in a man aged 65-85 years with COVID-19, enrolled during active disease. Sequenced material: peripheral blood. CDR3 region: CASSLLVGTGNSPLHF. CDR3 bases: TGTGCCAGCAGTTTATTGGTCGGGACAGGAAATTCACCCCTCCACTTT.